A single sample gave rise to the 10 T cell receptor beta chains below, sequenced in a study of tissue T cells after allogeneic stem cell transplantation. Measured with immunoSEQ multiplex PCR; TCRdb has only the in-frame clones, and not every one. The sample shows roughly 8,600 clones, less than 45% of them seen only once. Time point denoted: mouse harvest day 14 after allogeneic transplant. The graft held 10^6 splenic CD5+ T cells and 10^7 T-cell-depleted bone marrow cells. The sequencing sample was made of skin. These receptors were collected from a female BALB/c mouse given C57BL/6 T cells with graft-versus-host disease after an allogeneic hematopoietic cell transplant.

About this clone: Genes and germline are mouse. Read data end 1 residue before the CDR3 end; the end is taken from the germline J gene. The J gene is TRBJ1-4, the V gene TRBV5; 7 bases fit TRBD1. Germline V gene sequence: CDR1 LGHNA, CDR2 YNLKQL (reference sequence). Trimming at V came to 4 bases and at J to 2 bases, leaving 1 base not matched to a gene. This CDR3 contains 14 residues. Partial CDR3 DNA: TGTGCCAGCAGCCCGACAGGGTCCAACGAAAGATTATTT. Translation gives CASSPTGSNERLF. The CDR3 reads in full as CASSPTGSNERLFF.

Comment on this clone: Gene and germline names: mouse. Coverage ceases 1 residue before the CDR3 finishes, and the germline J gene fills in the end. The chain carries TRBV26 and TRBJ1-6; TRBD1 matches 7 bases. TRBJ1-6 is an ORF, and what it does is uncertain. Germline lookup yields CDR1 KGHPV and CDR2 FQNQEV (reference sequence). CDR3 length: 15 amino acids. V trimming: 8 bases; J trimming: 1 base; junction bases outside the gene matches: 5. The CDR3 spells CASAPGQSYNSPLYF. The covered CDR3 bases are TGTGCCAGCGCTCCGGGACAGTCCTATAATTCGCCCCTCTAC.

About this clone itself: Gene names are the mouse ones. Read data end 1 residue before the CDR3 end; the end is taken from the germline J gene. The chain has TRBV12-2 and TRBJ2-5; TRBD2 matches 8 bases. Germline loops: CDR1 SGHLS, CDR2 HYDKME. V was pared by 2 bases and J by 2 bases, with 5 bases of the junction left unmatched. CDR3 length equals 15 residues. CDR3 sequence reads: CASSPDWGGQDTQYF. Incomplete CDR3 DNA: TGTGCCAGCTCTCCCGATTGGGGGGGCCAAGACACCCAGTAC.

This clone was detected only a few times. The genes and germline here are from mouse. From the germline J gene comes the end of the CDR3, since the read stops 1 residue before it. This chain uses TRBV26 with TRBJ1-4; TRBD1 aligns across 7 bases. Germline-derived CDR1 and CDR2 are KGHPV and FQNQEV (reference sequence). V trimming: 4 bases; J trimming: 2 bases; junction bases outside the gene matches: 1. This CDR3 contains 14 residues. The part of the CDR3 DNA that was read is TGTGCCAGCAGTCGGGGACAGTCCAACGAAAGATTATTT. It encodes CASSRGQSNERLF. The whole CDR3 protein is CASSRGQSNERLFF.

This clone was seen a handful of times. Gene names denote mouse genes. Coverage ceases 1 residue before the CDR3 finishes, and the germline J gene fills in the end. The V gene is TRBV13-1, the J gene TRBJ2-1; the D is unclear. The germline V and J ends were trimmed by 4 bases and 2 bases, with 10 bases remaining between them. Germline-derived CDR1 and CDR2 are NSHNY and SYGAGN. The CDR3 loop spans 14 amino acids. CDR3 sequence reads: CASSRRADYAEQFF. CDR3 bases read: TGTGCCAGCAGTAGAAGGGCAGACTATGCTGAGCAGTTC.

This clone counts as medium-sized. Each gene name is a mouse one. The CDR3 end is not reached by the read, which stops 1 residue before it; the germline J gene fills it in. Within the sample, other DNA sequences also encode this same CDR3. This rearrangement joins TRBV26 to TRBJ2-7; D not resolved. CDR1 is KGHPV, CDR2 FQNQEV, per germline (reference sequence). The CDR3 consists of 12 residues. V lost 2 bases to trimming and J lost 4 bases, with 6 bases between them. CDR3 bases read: TGTGCCAGCAGTCTGGACAAATATGAACAGTAC. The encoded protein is CASSLDKYEQY. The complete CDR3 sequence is CASSLDKYEQYF.

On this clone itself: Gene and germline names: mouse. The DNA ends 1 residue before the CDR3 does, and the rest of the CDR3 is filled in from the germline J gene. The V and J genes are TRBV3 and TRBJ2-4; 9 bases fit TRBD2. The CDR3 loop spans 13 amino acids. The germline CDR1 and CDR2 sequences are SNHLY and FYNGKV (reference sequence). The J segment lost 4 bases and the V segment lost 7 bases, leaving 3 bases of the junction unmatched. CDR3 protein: CASTRLGENTLYF. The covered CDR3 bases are TGTGCCAGCACTCGACTGGGGGAAAACACCTTGTAC. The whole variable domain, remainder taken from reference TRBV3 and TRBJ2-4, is GPKVLQIPSHQIIDMGQMVTLNCDPVSNHLYFYWYKQILGQQMEFLVNFYNGKVMEKSKLFKDQFSVERPDGSYFTLKIQPTALEDSAVYFCASTRLGENTLYFGAGTRLSVL.

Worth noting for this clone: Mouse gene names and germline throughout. The CDR3 DNA, read in part, is TGTGCCAGCAGCCAAGAGCAGGGGGTGGGCACAGAAGTCTTC. It translates to CASSQEQGVGTEVF. Given in full, the CDR3 is CASSQEQGVGTEVFF. V is TRBV2 and J is TRBJ1-1, with 7 nucleotides matching TRBD1. The read stops 1 residue short of the end of the CDR3; the missing end is completed from the germline J gene. From germline, CDR1 is LGHNA and CDR2 YSYQKL. The CDR3 has 15 residues. V lost 0 bases, J lost 4 bases, and 5 bases stayed unmatched.

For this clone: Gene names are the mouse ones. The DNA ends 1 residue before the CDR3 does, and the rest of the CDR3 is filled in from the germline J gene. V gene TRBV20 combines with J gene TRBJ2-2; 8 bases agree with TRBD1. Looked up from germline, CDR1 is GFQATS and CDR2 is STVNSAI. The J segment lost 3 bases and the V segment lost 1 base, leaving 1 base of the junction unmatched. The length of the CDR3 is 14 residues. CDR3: CGARGRGHTGQLYF. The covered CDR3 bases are TGTGGTGCTAGGGGCAGGGGGCACACCGGGCAGCTCTAC. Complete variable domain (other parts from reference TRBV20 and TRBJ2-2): GALVYQYPRRTICKSGTSMRMECQAVGFQATSVAWYRQSPQKTFELIALSTVNSAIKYEQNFTQEKFPISHPNLSFSSMTVLNAYLEDRGLYLCGARGRGHTGQLYFGEGSKLTVL.

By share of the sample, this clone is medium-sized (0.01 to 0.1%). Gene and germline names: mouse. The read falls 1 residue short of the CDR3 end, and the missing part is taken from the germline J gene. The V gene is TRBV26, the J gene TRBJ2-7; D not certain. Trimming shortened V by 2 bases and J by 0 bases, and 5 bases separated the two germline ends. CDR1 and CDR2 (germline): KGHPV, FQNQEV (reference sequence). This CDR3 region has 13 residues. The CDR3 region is CASSLPDSYEQYF. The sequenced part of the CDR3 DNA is TGTGCCAGCAGTCTGCCGGACTCCTATGAACAGTAC.